Only one count was recorded for the clone carrying this T cell receptor beta chain. The data derive from a study of blood T cells in healthy people across ages. This CDR3 has 15 residues. The germline V and J ends were trimmed by 6 bases and 7 bases, with 16 bases remaining between them. CDR1 and CDR2 (germline): SGHTA, FQGTGA. PCR was performed a second time for about 7 to 12 cycles using a sample-barcoded 5' primer and a J-beta primer mix. TCRdb recomputed calls from the 5' RACE reads with MiXCR, one row per CDR3 protein. The repertoire has about 930,000 distinct CDR3 sequences, about 27% of them found once; the top ten carry about 9.4%. These data are also associated with another study on T cells of mothers and their children.

The receptor comes from a woman between 40 and 55 years old in good health. V is TRBV7-3 and J is TRBJ1-6; D is undetermined. The sequencing input was blood. This chain's CDR3 is CASRASGRRNSPLHF. CDR3 bases: TGTGCCAGCAGGGCCAGCGGGAGGAGGAATTCACCCCTCCACTTT.